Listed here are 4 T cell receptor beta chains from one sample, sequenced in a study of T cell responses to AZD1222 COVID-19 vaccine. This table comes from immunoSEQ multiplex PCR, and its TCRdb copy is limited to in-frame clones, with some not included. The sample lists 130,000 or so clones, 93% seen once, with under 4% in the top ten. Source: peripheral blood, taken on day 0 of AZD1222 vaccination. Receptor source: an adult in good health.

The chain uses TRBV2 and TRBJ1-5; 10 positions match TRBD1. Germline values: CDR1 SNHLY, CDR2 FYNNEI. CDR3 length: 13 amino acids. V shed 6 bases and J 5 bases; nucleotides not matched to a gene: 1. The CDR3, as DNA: TGTGCCAGCAGGGGGACAGGGGATCAGCCCCAGCATTTT. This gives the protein CASRGTGDQPQHF.

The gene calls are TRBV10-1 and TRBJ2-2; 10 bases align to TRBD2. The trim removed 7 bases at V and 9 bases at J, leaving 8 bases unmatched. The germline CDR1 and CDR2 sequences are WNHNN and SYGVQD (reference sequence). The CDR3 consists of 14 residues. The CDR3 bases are TGCGCCAGCACAGTAGTACTAGCGGGGAGGGAGCTGTTTTTT. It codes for CASTVVLAGRELFF.

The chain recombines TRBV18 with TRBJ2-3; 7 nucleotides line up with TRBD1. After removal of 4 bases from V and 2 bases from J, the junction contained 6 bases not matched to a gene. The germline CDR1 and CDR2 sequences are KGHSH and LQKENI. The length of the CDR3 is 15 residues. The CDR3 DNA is TGTGCCAGCTCACTGCAGACAGGGCACACAGATACGCAGTATTTT. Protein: CASSLQTGHTDTQYF.

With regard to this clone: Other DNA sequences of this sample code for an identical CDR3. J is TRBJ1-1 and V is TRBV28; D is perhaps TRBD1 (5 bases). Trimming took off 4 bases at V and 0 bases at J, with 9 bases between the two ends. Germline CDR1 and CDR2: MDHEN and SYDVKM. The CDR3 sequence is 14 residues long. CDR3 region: CASSSRGLNTEAFF. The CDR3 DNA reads TGTGCCAGCAGTTCGCGGGGGTTGAACACTGAAGCTTTCTTT.